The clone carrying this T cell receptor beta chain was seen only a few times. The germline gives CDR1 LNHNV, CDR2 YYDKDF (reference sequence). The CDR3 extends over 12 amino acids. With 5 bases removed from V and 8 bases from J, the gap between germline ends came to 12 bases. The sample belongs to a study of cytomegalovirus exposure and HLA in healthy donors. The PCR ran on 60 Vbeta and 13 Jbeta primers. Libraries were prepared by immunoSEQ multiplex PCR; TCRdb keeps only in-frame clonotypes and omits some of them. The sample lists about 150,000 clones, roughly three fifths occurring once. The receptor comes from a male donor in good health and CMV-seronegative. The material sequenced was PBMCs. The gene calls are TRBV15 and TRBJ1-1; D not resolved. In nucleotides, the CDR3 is TGTGCCACCAGCTCCAGGTGGCAAGAAGCTTTCTTT. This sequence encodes CATSSRWQEAFF. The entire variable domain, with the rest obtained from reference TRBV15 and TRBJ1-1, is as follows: DAMVIQNPRYQVTQFGKPVTLSCSQTLNHNVMYWYQQKSSQAPKLLFHYYDKDFNNEADTPDNFQSRRPNTSFCFLDIRSPGLGDTAMYLCATSSRWQEAFFGQGTRLTVV.